This TCR beta chain derives from a study of blood T cell repertoires in COVID-19. Whole-study context: Samples of COVID-19 (acute and convalescent) were obtained from the United States, Italy and Spain. T cells, B-cell-depleted T cells, or PBMCs supplied cDNA or gDNA.

This clone was seen only once. Germline CDR1 is MDHEN and CDR2 is SYDVKM. J was trimmed by 10 bases and V by 7 bases; bases with no gene match: 13. The CDR3 sequence is 14 residues long. Original handling: Amplification of reference gene primers provided the estimated nucleated cell counts. Data came from immunoSEQ multiplex PCR; TCRdb stores just in-frame clones and leaves some out. V and J calls and clone size are those listed in that table; D and trimming were worked out from the DNA. Of tens of thousands of clones in the sample, roughly 90% are singletons; the top ten hold approximately 28%. V usage is TRBV28 and J usage is TRBJ2-7, with TRBD1 identical over 10 bases. What was sequenced was peripheral blood. This clonotype originated in a woman in her 70s with active COVID-19. CDR3 coding DNA: TGTGCCAGCACCCCTTCGGGACAGGGGCGAGGTCAGTACTTC. This codes for CASTPSGQGRGQYF.